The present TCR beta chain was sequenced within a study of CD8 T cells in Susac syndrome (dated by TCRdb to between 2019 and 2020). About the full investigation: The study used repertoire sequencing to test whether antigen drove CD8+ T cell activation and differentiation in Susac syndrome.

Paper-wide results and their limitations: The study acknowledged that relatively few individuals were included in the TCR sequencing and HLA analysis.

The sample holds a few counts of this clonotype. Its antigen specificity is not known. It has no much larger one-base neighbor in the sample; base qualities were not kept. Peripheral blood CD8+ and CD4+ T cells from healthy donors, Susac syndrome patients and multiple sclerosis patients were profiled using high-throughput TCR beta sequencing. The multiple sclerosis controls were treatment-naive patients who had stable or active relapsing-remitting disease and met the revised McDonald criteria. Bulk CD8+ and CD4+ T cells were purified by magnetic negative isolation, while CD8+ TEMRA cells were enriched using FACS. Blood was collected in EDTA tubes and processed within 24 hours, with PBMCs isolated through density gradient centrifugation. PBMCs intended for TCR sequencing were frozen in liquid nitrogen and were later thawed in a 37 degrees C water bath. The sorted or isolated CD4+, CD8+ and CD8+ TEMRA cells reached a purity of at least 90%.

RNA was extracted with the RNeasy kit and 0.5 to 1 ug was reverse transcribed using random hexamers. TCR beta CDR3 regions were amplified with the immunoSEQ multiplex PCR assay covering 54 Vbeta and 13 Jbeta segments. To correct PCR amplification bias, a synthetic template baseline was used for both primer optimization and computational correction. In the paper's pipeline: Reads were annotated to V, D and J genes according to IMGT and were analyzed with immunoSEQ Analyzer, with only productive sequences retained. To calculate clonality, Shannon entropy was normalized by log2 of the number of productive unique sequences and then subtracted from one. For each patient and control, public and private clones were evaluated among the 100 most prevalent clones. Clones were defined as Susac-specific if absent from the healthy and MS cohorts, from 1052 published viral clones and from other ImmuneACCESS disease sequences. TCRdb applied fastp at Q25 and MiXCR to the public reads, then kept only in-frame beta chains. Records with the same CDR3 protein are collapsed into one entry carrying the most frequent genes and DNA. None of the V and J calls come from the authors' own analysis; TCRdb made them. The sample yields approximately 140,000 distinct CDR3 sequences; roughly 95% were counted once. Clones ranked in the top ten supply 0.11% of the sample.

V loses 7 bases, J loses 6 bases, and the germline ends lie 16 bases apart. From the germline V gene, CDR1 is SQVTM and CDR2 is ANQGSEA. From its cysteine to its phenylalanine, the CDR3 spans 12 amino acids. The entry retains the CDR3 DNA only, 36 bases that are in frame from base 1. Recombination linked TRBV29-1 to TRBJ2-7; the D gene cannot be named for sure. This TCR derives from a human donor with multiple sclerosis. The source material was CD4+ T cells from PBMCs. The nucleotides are TGCAGCGGCCTCGGCGTCTTGGGCGAGCAGTACTTC. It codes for CSGLGVLGEQYF.